These 16 T cell receptor beta chains were all obtained from the same sample, sequenced in a study of blood T cell repertoires in COVID-19. Only in-frame clones appear in the TCRdb table, and some are missing; sequencing was by immunoSEQ multiplex PCR. The sample shows under 200,000 clones, about 86% of them seen only once. What was sequenced was peripheral blood. These receptors were obtained from a man between 45 and 60 years old with active or convalescent COVID-19.

The chain carries TRBV11-3 and TRBJ2-5, with D tentatively TRBD2 (5 bases). CDR1 and CDR2 (germline): SGHNT, YENEEA. The CDR3 consists of 20 residues. Deletions cut 0 bases from V and 1 base from J, with 24 bases between. The CDR3 loop is CASSLDRRGLGRATQETQYF. In DNA, the CDR3 is TGTGCCAGCAGCTTAGATCGCCGCGGGTTGGGAAGGGCCACCCAAGAGACCCAGTACTTC.

The chain links TRBV15 to TRBJ1-4, with 10 bases aligning to TRBD1. The CDR3 consists of 15 residues. Losses at the gene ends were 11 bases for V and 8 bases for J; bases not matched to a gene: 14. The germline CDR1 and CDR2 sequences are LNHNV and YYDKDF (reference sequence). CDR3 bases: TGTGCCGCCTCTCCGGGACAGGGGTATTCCGAAAAACTGTTTTTT. Encoded protein: CAASPGQGYSEKLFF.

The rearrangement joins TRBV3-1 (or the pseudogene TRBV3-2) to TRBJ1-4, with D unclear. CDR1 LGHDT and CDR2 YNNKEL come from the germline V gene (reference sequence). The CDR3 covers 14 residues. Trimming took 3 bases from V and 5 from J, leaving 10 bases between them. The CDR3 loop reads CASSHIMTNEKLFF. The CDR3 DNA sequence: TGTGCCAGCAGCCACATTATGACAAATGAAAAACTGTTTTTT.

This chain uses TRBV7-3 with TRBJ1-1; weak D call: TRBD1 (6 bases). This CDR3 has 13 residues. Trimming left V 8 bases short and J 0 bases short, with 10 bases between. Germline CDR1 SGHTA, CDR2 FQGTGA. The CDR3 reads CASGQTMNTEAFF. Written as DNA, the CDR3 is TGTGCCAGCGGACAGACCATGAACACTGAAGCTTTCTTT.

V gene TRBV9 combines with J gene TRBJ2-3; 10 positions match TRBD2. The CDR3 is 14 amino acids. With 3 bases clipped from V and 8 bases from J, the junction kept 6 bases outside the gene matches. Per the germline V gene, CDR1 is SGDLS and CDR2 is YYNGEE. The CDR3 DNA follows: TGTGCCAGCAGCGGGACTAGCGGTCTAACTACGCAGTATTTT. Translation gives CASSGTSGLTTQYF.

J is TRBJ2-7 and V is TRBV6-5; 8 bases fit TRBD1. The J segment lost 2 bases and the V segment lost 7 bases, leaving 7 bases of the junction unmatched. CDR1 is MNHEY, CDR2 SVGAGI, per germline. The CDR3 contains 14 residues. CDR3 DNA: TGTGCCAGCAATCGGTGGGACAGGACCTACGAGCAGTACTTC. Encoded protein: CASNRWDRTYEQYF.

In this sample, this clone turned up a few times. V is TRBV7-9 and J is TRBJ1-3; no clear D gene. CDR1 is SEHNR and CDR2 is FQNEAQ in the germline V gene (reference sequence). Trimming cost V 2 bases and J 0 bases, with 8 bases left between them. The CDR3 has 15 amino acids. The CDR3 loop is CASSLPRSSGNTIYF. CDR3 bases: TGTGCCAGCAGCTTACCGAGGAGCTCTGGAAACACCATATATTTT.

This rearrangement joins TRBV13 to TRBJ2-2; 8 bases are a match to TRBD2. CDR3 length equals 15 residues. The V and J ends lost 1 base and 5 bases, in that order; junction bases with no gene match: 3. The germline CDR1 and CDR2 sequences are PRHDT and FYEKMQ (reference sequence). The chain's CDR3 is CASSLVGRVTGELFF. In nucleotides, the CDR3 is TGTGCCAGCAGCTTAGTCGGGAGGGTAACCGGGGAGCTGTTTTTT. The full variable domain, with the rest looked up from reference TRBV13 and TRBJ2-2, is AAGVIQSPRHLIKEKRETATLKCYPIPRHDTVYWYQQGPGQDPQFLISFYEKMQSDKGSIPDRFSAQQFSDYHSELNMSSLELGDSALYFCASSLVGRVTGELFFGEGSRLTVL.

The CDR3 nucleotides are TGTGCCAGCAGTGACAGGATTAGTTCACCCCTCCACTTT. Its translation: CASSDRISSPLHF. This chain uses TRBV11-3 with TRBJ1-6; tentatively, D is TRBD1 (6 bases). V was pared by 6 bases and J by 9 bases, with 12 bases between. CDR1 SGHNT and CDR2 YENEEA come from the germline V gene. This CDR3 has 13 residues.

V and J are TRBV6-5 and TRBJ1-5; 7 bases fit TRBD1. V was pared by 5 bases and J by 1 base, with 2 bases of the junction left unmatched. CDR3 length equals 14 residues. Germline-derived CDR1 and CDR2 are MNHEY and SVGAGI. The CDR3 DNA reads as TGTGCCAGCAGTCGGACAGGAAGCAATCAGCCCCAGCATTTT. Its protein product is CASSRTGSNQPQHF.

The rearrangement uses TRBV28 and TRBJ2-3; D is perhaps TRBD1 (5 bases). The V and J ends lost 2 bases and 5 bases respectively, with 17 bases between them. Germline CDR1 reads MDHEN; CDR2 reads SYDVKM. The CDR3 covers 16 residues. The CDR3 is CASSLRVGVLGDTQYF. Here the CDR3 DNA reads TGTGCCAGCAGTTTACGGGTAGGGGTGTTGGGAGATACGCAGTATTTT.

V gene TRBV5-4 combines with J gene TRBJ1-2, with D possibly TRBD1 on 5 matching bases. The V end was cut by 0 bases, the J end by 8 bases, with 14 bases between. The length of the CDR3 is 14 residues. CDR1 is SGHNT, CDR2 YYREEE, per germline (reference sequence). CDR3 loop: CASSLEGTGRGYTF. The CDR3 coding sequence is TGTGCCAGCAGCTTGGAGGGTACAGGTCGGGGCTACACCTTC.

V usage is TRBV28 and J usage is TRBJ1-2, with TRBD1 as a possible D gene (5 bases). The CDR3 length is 14 residues. Germline V gives CDR1 MDHEN, CDR2 SYDVKM. Trimming removed 2 bases at V and 4 bases at J, with 11 bases between. The CDR3 DNA sequence: TGTGCCAGCAGTTTAGGATCAGGGTTCTATGGCTACACCTTC. Protein: CASSLGSGFYGYTF.

The chain combines TRBV6-5 with TRBJ1-4; TRBD1 matches at 8 bases. This CDR3 contains 15 residues. Germline-derived CDR1 and CDR2 are MNHEY and SVGAGI. Trimming at V came to 5 bases and at J to 4 bases, leaving 6 bases not matched to a gene. For the CDR3, the DNA is TGTGCCAGCAGTACCGACAGGGGATTTAATGAAAAACTGTTTTTT. This sequence encodes CASSTDRGFNEKLFF.

V usage is TRBV5-1 and J usage is TRBJ2-5; 11 nucleotides line up with TRBD1. In germline, CDR1 is SGHRS, CDR2 YFSETQ. The CDR3 has 15 residues. J was trimmed by 4 bases and V by 0 bases; bases with no gene match: 2. CDR3 protein: CASSLEDRGRETQYF. The CDR3 DNA sequence: TGCGCCAGCAGCTTGGAGGACAGGGGGCGAGAGACCCAGTACTTC.

The gene calls are TRBV5-1 and TRBJ2-5, with TRBD1 identical over 7 bases. The V gene end was trimmed by 2 bases and the J gene end by 0 bases; junction bases not matched to a gene: 4. The CDR3 sequence is 15 residues long. The germline V gene encodes CDR1 SGHRS and CDR2 YFSETQ. CDR3 nucleotides: TGCGCCAGCAGCTTCGGGACAGAGTACCAAGAGACCCAGTACTTC. As protein: CASSFGTEYQETQYF.